One and the same sample provided the 3 T cell receptor beta chains below, sequenced in a study of blood T cell repertoires in COVID-19 (dated by TCRdb to the early 2020s). Library method: the immunoSEQ multiplex PCR assay. TCRdb re-hosts the immuneACCESS table, in-frame sequences only. Its copies lack some clones; in the studies checked, an unresolved V gene accounts for under half of them, and the cause for the rest is not known. This sample gives roughly 120,000 clones in total; 80% to 90% of them show up just once. The ten largest make up 7.5% to 9% of the sample. The sample comprised peripheral blood. All receptors derive from a man between 70 and 80 years old who had recovered from COVID-19.

This chain connects TRBV5-1 to TRBJ2-7, with D possibly TRBD2 on 7 matching bases. CDR3 length: 13 residues. Germline CDR1 is SGHRS and CDR2 is YFSETQ. V lost 7 bases and J 3 bases, leaving 14 bases between the germline ends. The DNA of the CDR3 is TGCGCCAGCTCAAGGGGGGGGGACTACGAGCAGTACTTC. Its translation is CASSRGGDYEQYF.

V gene TRBV10-3 combines with J gene TRBJ2-1; 7 nucleotides agree with TRBD2. Germline V gives CDR1 ENHRY, CDR2 SYGVKD. This CDR3 region has 15 residues. With 1 base clipped from V and 5 bases from J, the junction kept 5 bases outside the gene matches. The CDR3: CAISELKGGDNEQFF. In DNA form, the CDR3 reads TGTGCCATCAGTGAGTTAAAGGGAGGGGACAATGAGCAGTTCTTC.

This clone has only one observation. The genes are TRBV28 and TRBJ1-2; 9 nucleotides agree with TRBD1. The CDR3 has 18 residues. Per the germline V gene, CDR1 is MDHEN and CDR2 is SYDVKM. V shed 4 bases, J shed 1 base, and the junction held 13 bases outside the gene matches. Here the CDR3 DNA reads TGTGCCAGCAGTTCTACAGGGGGCCTTCCACCAAATAACTATGGCTACACCTTC. This sequence encodes CASSSTGGLPPNNYGYTF.